Described below is a single T cell receptor beta chain sequence and its context. Additional DNA sequences in this sample encode the identical CDR3. This sample was included in a study of blood T cell repertoires in COVID-19. As for the study in general: COVID-19 samples, acute and convalescent, were from the United States, Italy and Spain.

Per the germline V gene, CDR1 is LGHDT and CDR2 is YNNKEL (reference sequence). The CDR3 runs 12 residues. V lost 1 base and J lost 6, with 4 bases in between. Original data processing: Reference gene primer amplification gave estimated nucleated cell counts. Measured with immunoSEQ multiplex PCR; TCRdb has only the in-frame clones, and not every one. The V and J calls and the clone size are those of that table, but D and trimming were determined from the DNA. The sample yields about 250,000 clones, almost 85% seen once. This rearrangement joins TRBV3-1 (or the pseudogene TRBV3-2) to TRBJ1-5; no reliable D call. The sample taken for sequencing was PBMCs or T cells enriched from blood (not recorded which). The receptor was isolated from a woman aged 50 to 65 with acute COVID-19. The CDR3 nucleotides are TGTGCCAGCAGCCAAGGAGGTCAGCCCCAGCATTTT. Its protein product is CASSQGGQPQHF.